The present entry profiles one TCR beta chain with its context. These data originate in a study of CD8 T cells in ankylosing spondylitis. V lost 2 bases and J lost 4, with 8 bases in between. CDR3 length: 13 residues. Looked up from germline, CDR1 is LGHDT and CDR2 is YNNKEL (reference sequence). TCRdb redid the calling of the 5' RACE reads with MiXCR, one entry per CDR3 protein. The sample lists 50,000 to 70,000 distinct CDR3 sequences; around 6.5% were seen once. The receptor was isolated from a male donor with ankylosing spondylitis. The sequenced material came from synovial fluid, either unsorted or a sorted T cell fraction (not recorded which). The rearrangement uses TRBV3-1 and TRBJ1-1, with a weak D call TRBD1 (5 bases). DNA of the CDR3: TGTGCCAGCAGCCAATCGAGGGGCACTGAAGCTTTCTTT. It yields the protein CASSQSRGTEAFF.